This section outlines one T cell receptor (beta chain) sequence together with its context. The antigen remains undetermined. CD45RO-negative, CCR7-selected cells formed the naive CD8 fraction, which excluded terminally differentiated effector memory CD45RA+ cells. With 4 bases clipped from V and 6 bases from J, the junction kept 6 bases outside the gene matches. The CDR3 has 14 amino acids. In germline, CDR1 is MGHRA, CDR2 YSYEKL. This record belongs to a study of shared clonotypes between healthy human individuals. Study-level information: Used for every donor were three CD4 naive, three CD4 memory, two CD8 naive and one CD8 memory plate. Findings and limits, study-wide: Sampling covered blood only; tissue repertoires likely differ.

Each subset's genomic DNA was shared equally among a number of immunoSEQ plates. Libraries were prepared by immunoSEQ multiplex PCR; TCRdb keeps only in-frame clonotypes and omits some of them. The sample lists some 2.1 million clones; roughly 95% were seen once. This sequence joins TRBV4-1 and TRBJ2-1; 7 nucleotides align to TRBD2. The source is a man aged 18 to 35 in good health. Some clones in this sample may be carry-over from other donors' samples. The specimen sequenced was naive CD8+ T cells from PBMCs. The CDR3 region is CASSPIWGGNEQFF. CDR3 DNA sequence: TGCGCCAGCAGCCCGATTTGGGGGGGCAATGAGCAGTTCTTC.